Shown below are 5 T cell receptor beta chains from a single sample sequenced in a study of shared clonotypes between healthy human individuals (dated by TCRdb to the early 2020s). Library preparation was by the immunoSEQ multiplex PCR assay. TCRdb holds this immuneACCESS table with in-frame rearrangements only. Some clones are missing; in checked studies, unresolved V genes explain under half, and the rest has no known cause. The sample has about a million clones on record, 65% to 80% of them singletons. Around 1.5% of the sample is held by the ten biggest clonotypes. Sequencing was done on a sample of memory CD4+ T cells sorted from blood. Read against the paper, the sample's cell subset or site label means: CD45RA-negative fraction. These receptor sequences come from a man between 18 and 35 years old in good health.

This rearrangement joins TRBV10-1 to TRBJ2-4; D uncertain. Germline-derived CDR1 and CDR2 are WNHNN and SYGVQD (reference sequence). The CDR3 extends over 14 amino acids. Trimming pared 2 bases from V and 5 bases from J, leaving 10 bases between. The CDR3 bases are TGCGCCAGCAGTGAGGCTGGGGTCCAAAACATTCAGTACTTC. It is translated as CASSEAGVQNIQYF.

A note on this clone: Other DNA sequences within the sample encode an identical CDR3. The rearrangement joins TRBV5-5 to TRBJ1-5; a possible D gene is TRBD1 (6 bases). Germline V gives CDR1 SGHKS, CDR2 YYEKEE (reference sequence). With 1 base removed from V and 2 bases from J, the gap between germline ends came to 10 bases. CDR3 length: 15 residues. CDR3 DNA: TGTGCCAGCAGCTTGCTAGCAGGGGGCAATCAGCCCCAGCATTTT. As protein: CASSLLAGGNQPQHF. The variable domain in full, with the rest retrieved from reference TRBV5-5 and TRBJ1-5, is DAGVTQSPTHLIKTRGQQVTLRCSPISGHKSVSWYQQVLGQGPQFIFQYYEKEERGRGNFPDRFSARQFPNYSSELNVNALLLGDSALYLCASSLLAGGNQPQHFGDGTRLSIL.

The chain uses TRBV5-1 and TRBJ2-2; 8 positions match TRBD1. Germline CDR1 is SGHRS and CDR2 is YFSETQ. The V and J ends lost 7 bases and 2 bases, in that order; junction bases with no gene match: 7. The CDR3 covers 15 residues. The CDR3 nucleotides are TGCGCCAGCCTCAATGGACAGGGAAACACCGGGGAGCTGTTTTTT. Residues: CASLNGQGNTGELFF.

The chain employs TRBV30 and TRBJ1-6; D not certain. V dropped 4 bases and J dropped 8 bases, with 9 bases sitting between them. The CDR3 extends over 12 amino acids. CDR1 is GTSNPN, CDR2 SVGIG, per germline (reference sequence). The CDR3 reads CAWTSGHSPLHF. DNA of the CDR3: TGTGCCTGGACGTCTGGCCATTCACCCCTCCACTTT.

This chain uses TRBV28 with TRBJ1-4; D remains ambiguous. Germline lookup yields CDR1 MDHEN and CDR2 SYDVKM. This CDR3 is built from 12 residues. Trimming left V 4 bases short and J 8 bases short, with 8 bases between. This chain's CDR3 is CASSWGSEKLFF. As DNA, the CDR3 is TGTGCCAGCAGTTGGGGATCGGAAAAACTGTTTTTT.